These 3 T cell receptor beta chains were sequenced from one sample in a study of T cell repertoires in cytomegalovirus infection. Via MiXCR, TCRdb re-called the reads, giving one row per CDR3 protein. The repertoire holds about 260,000 distinct CDR3 sequences, 9.1% seen once, with less than 15% in the top ten. The sequencing input was PBMCs. The receptor set was obtained from a human donor in good health (CMV status not recorded). Some clones in this sample may be carry-over from other donors' samples.

The V gene is TRBV3-1, the J gene TRBJ2-4; tentative D call: TRBD2 (6 bases). Trimming stripped 0 bases from V and 0 bases from J, with 9 bases between. Germline lookup yields CDR1 LGHDT and CDR2 YNNKEL (reference sequence). The CDR3 sequence is 16 residues long. CDR3 amino acids: CASSQELGLAKNIQYF. DNA for the CDR3: TGTGCCAGCAGCCAAGAACTGGGACTAGCCAAAAACATTCAGTACTTC.

In regard to this clonotype: This may arise from a read error, as a much more abundant clone is one base away. This chain connects TRBV6-2 or TRBV6-3 to TRBJ1-4; no reliable D call. This CDR3 spans 15 amino acids. The germline V gene has CDR1 MNHEY and CDR2 SVGEGT. The CDR3, as DNA: TGTACCAGCAGTGCCCCAGTGCCAAGGAATGAAAAACTGTTTTTT. This gives the protein CTSSAPVPRNEKLFF.

This clonotype was recorded many times. The gene calls are TRBV12-3 or TRBV12-4 and TRBJ1-5, with D uncertain. Trimming pared 2 bases from V and 4 bases from J, leaving 9 bases between. The CDR3 loop spans 14 amino acids. Here the CDR3 reads CASSLIGVNQPQHF. The CDR3, as DNA: TGTGCCAGCAGTTTAATCGGGGTTAATCAGCCCCAGCATTTT.